The entry that follows covers one TCR beta chain sequence. In this sample, this clone turned up once. Its cognate antigen has yet to be identified. Base quality data are lacking; no much larger clone is found one base away. Healthy HIV-negative adults with no recently reported acute infections or vaccinations were included as donors. Every donor was a Caucasian adult residing in Nashville, Tennessee, USA. Magnetic negative selection was used to enrich CD4+ T cells, after which naive cells were positively selected on CD45RA and the negative fraction became the memory subset. Blood was obtained by leukapheresis, after which PBMCs were separated by Ficoll-Histopaque density gradient centrifugation and cryopreserved in liquid nitrogen vapor phase. Analytical flow cytometry was used to check the purity and quantity of each magnetically sorted T cell population. Genomic DNA was isolated from every sorted fraction and measured by UV absorbance on a Nanodrop 2000c.

These data belong to a study of shared clonotypes between healthy human individuals (TCRdb year 2020). General notes on the study: The cohort included three men and a couple of women between 18 and 49 years of age. For each donor, three plates each were used for CD4 naive and CD4 memory, two plates were used for CD8 naive, and one plate was used for CD8 memory. To estimate repertoire size and how much clonotypes are shared between individuals, the study performed deep sequencing of blood TCR repertoires from a handful of healthy adults. Libraries were prepared and TCR repertoires were sequenced by different laboratories using diverse techniques, in order to increase sequencing depth and limit assay-specific biases. Each donor's leukapheresis produced roughly between roughly 0.9 and 8.9 billion PBMCs. Study-wide findings and limitations: Only blood was sampled, and tissue TCR repertoires likely differ from those in blood. Pairwise subsampling indicated that sequencing depth was expected to affect the degree of clonotype sharing among donors. The small number of donors limited the genetic and exposure-history diversity represented. Roughly 5% of naive CD4, approximately 3.7% of naive CD8, approximately 2.2% of memory CD4, and approximately 0.39% of memory CD8 clonotypes were shared across several donors. Estimated clonotype richness was generally larger for naive than for memory subsets. Compared with non-shared clonotypes, the clonotypes found in all four sorted-subset donors had higher generation probabilities. Rarefaction of sorted-subset datasets indicated incomplete sequencing despite the large sequencing depth.

CDR1 and CDR2, looked up from the germline V gene, are SGHRS and YFSETQ. Spanning cysteine to phenylalanine, the CDR3 consists of 15 amino acids. Kept here is only the CDR3 DNA, which spans 45 bases and is read in frame from base 1. V and J are trimmed by 3 bases and 3 bases, and the gene matches miss 5 bases of the junction. Using the deep immunoSEQ assay, TCR CDR3 regions were amplified from genomic DNA by multiplex PCR. Extracted genomic DNA from each cell subset was distributed evenly across all wells of several immunoSEQ 96-well plates, and each plate was treated as a replicate. For sorted subsets, about 0.2 ug genomic DNA, equal to tens of thousands of T cell genomes, was loaded into each replicate PCR. Purified libraries were quantified with a Qubit 3.0 fluorometer, sized on a Bioanalyzer 2100, and re-quantified with the KAPA Library Quantification kit. A separate single-read 150-cycle Illumina NextSeq 550 flow cell was used to sequence each immunoSEQ 96-well plate. The source study handled its data this way. The immunoSEQ output contained only junctional sequences without quality scores, so filtering could not match that applied to full-length reads. To assign V/J genes and CDR3, sequences were annotated using PyIR, a Python wrapper for IgBLAST v1.9, with IMGT germline references. Reads with weak V/J assignments (E-value above 1e-6), missing CDR3, stop codons, out-of-frame junctions, or ambiguous translated residues were removed. A V3J clonotype was defined by an identical inferred V gene, J gene, and CDR3 amino acid sequence. The percentage overlap between two repertoires was calculated by dividing the number of shared unique clonotypes by the size of the smaller repertoire. Richness of each repertoire was evaluated using RTK rarefaction, the Chao1 estimator, and Recon v2.1 estimates of unobserved clonotypes. Generation probabilities for all TCRbeta clonotypes obtained by the gDNA method from a handful of donors were computed using OLGA. The table was pulled from immuneACCESS by TCRdb, which kept in-frame rearrangements only. Such tables lose some clones; where checked, under half of the loss comes from unresolved V genes, and the rest has no known cause. D and trimming come from the DNA, and the V and J calls and clone size come from that table. The sample data list some 1,100,000 clones, and 70% to 80% of these were observed just once. The top ten hold under 0.6% of the sample.

The TCR was taken from a man aged 18 to 35 in good health. Some clones in this sample may be carry-over from other donors' samples. The sequencing input was memory CD4+ T cells from PBMCs. The sample's cell subset or site label, in plain terms: CD45RA-negative fraction. The chain is made from TRBV5-1 and TRBJ2-2; 7 bases in the junction line up with TRBD2. The CDR3 region: CASSSVAGYTGELFF. The nucleotide sequence is TGCGCCAGCAGCTCCGTAGCGGGTTACACCGGGGAGCTGTTTTTT.